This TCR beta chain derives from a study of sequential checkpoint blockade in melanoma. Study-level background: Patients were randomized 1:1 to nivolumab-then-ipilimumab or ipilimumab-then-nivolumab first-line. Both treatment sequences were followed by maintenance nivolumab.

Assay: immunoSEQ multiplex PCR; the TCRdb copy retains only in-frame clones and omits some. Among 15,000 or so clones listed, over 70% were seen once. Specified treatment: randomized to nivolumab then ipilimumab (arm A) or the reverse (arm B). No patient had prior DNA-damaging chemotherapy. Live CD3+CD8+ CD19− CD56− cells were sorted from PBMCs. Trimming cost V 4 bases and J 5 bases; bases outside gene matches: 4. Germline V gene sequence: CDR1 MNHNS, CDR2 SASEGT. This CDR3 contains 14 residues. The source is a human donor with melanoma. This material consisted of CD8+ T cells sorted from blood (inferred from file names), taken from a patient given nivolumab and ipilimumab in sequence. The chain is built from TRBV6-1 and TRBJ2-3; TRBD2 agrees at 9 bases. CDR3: CASSAGREGDTQYF. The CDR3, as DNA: TGTGCCAGCAGTGCGGGGCGGGAGGGAGATACGCAGTATTTT.